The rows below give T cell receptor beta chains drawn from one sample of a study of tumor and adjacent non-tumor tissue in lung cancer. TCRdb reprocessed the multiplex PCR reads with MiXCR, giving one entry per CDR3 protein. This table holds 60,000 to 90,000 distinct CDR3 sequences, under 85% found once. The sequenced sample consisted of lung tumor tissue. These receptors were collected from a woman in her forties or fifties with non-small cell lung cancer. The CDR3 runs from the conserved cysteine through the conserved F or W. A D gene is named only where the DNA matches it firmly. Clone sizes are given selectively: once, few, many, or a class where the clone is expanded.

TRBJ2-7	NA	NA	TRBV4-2	CTSSHDSRIDEQYF	TGTACCAGCAGCCATGATAGCAGGATTGACGAGCAGTACTTC
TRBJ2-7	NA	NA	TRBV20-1	CNASFPPRTGNYEQYF	TGCAATGCTAGTTTCCCCCCGCGAACCGGGAACTACGAGCAGTACTTC
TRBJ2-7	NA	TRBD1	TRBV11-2	CTSSTGTGRIYEQYF	TGTACCAGCAGCACCGGGACAGGGCGTATCTACGAGCAGTACTTC
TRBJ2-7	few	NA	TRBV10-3	CAIEGIDTYEEYF	TGTGCCATCGAAGGGATCGATACCTACGAGGAGTACTTC
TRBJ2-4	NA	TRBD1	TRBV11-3	CASSSTGEGYIQYF	TGTGCTAGCAGCTCAACAGGGGAAGGGTACATTCAGTACTTC
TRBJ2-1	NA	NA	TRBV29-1	CSVEEKEREQFF	TGCAGCGTTGAAGAAAAAGAGCGAGAGCAGTTCTTC
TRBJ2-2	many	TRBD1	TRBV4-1	CASSLRQGEGGELFF	TGCGCCAGCAGCCTCCGACAGGGGGAGGGCGGGGAGCTGTTTTTT
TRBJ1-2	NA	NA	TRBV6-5	CASPGANYGYTF	TGTGCCAGTCCGGGGGCGAACTATGGCTACACCTTC
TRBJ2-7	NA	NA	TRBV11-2	CTSSTGAGRTYEQYF	TGTACCAGCAGCACCGGGGCAGGGCGCACCTACGAGCAATACTTC
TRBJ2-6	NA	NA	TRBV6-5	CASSLSFWDSWANVLTF	TGTGCCAGCAGTCTCTCTTTCTGGGACTCTTGGGCCAACGTCCTGACTTTC
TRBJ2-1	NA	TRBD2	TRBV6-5	CASRPSGAAYNVQFF	TGTGCCAGCAGACCTAGCGGGGCCGCTTACAATGTGCAGTTCTTT
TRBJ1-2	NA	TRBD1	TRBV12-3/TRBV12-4	CAISRQGLVKDGYTF	TGTGCCATCAGTAGACAGGGATTAGTGAAAGATGGCTACACCTTC
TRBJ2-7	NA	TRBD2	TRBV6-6	CANNTGTSSYEQYF	TGTGCCAACAACACCGGGACTAGTTCCTACGAGCAGTACTTC
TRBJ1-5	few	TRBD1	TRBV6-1	CASRFGTVYNQPQHF	TGTGCCAGCAGATTTGGGACAGTGTACAATCAGCCCCAGCATTTT
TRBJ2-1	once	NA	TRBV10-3	CAISGHVQNNEQFF	TGTGCCATCAGTGGACACGTCCAAAACAATGAGCAATTCTTC
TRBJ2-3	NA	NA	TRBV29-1	CSVDSIDTQYF	TGCAGCGTTGACAGCATAGATACGCAGTATTTC
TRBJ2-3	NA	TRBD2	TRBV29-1	CSTGAGAGTDTQYF	TGCAGCACCGGGGCGGGAGCCGGCACAGATACGCAGTATTTT
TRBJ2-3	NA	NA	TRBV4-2	CASGQGPRYSNQPQYF	TGTGCCAGCGGCCAAGGACCGAGATATAGCAATCAGCCCCAGTATTTT
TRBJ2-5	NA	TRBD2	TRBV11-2	CASCLGTSGTTWYF	TGTGCCAGCTGCCTTGGGACTAGCGGGACCACATGGTACTTC
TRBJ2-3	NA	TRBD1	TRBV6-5	CASSLDRGGTDTQYF	TGTGCCAGTAGCCTGGACAGGGGGGGCACAGATACGCAGTATTTT
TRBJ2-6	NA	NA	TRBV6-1	CASCEKGARVSGVNVLTF	TGTGCCAGCTGTGAAAAAGGGGCGAGGGTTTCTGGGGTCAACGTCCTGACTTTC
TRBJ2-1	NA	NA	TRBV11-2	CASSLVSDSYEQFF	TGTGCCAGCAGCTTAGTTAGTGACAGCTACGAACAGTTCTTC
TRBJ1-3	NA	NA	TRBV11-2	CACSRDWDTWNTIYF	TGTGCCTGCAGCCGCGACTGGGACACATGGAACACCATATATTTT
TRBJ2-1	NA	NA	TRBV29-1	CSVLKGGYNEEFF	TGCAGCGTCTTAAAGGGTGGCTACAATGAGGAGTTCTTT
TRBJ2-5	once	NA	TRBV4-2	CASSRVGERETQYF	TGTGCCAGCAGCCGAGTAGGTGAGAGAGAGACCCAGTACTTC
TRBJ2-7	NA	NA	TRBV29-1	CSANLAGFYEQYF	TGCAGCGCCAATCTGGCGGGATTCTACGAGCAGTACTTC
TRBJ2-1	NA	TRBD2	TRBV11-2	CVSNLFRSLAGLRTYNEQFF	TGTGTCAGCAACTTGTTCCGGTCTCTAGCGGGATTAAGAACCTACAATGAACAGTTCTTC